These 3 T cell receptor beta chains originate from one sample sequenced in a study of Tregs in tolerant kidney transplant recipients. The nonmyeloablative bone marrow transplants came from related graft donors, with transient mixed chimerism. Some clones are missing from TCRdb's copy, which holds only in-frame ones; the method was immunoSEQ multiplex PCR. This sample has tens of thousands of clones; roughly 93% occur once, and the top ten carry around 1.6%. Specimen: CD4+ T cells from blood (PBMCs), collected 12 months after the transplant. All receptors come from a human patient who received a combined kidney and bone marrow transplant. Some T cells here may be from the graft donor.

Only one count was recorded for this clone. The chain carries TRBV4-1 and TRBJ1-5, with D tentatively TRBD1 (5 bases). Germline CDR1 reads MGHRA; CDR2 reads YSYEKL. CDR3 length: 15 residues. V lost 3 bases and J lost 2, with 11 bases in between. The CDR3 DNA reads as TGCGCCAGCAGCCACAGGGCGTCGGGCAATCAGCCCCAGCATTTT. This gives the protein CASSHRASGNQPQHF.

This CDR3 is CASSENNSNQPQHF. The CDR3 DNA sequence: TGTGCCAGCAGTGAAAACAATAGCAATCAGCCCCAGCATTTT. V and J are TRBV2 and TRBJ1-5; D is undetermined. Germline V gene lookup returns CDR1 SNHLY and CDR2 FYNNEI. V was shortened by 2 bases and J by 0 bases, with 5 bases between the two germline ends. This CDR3 contains 14 residues.

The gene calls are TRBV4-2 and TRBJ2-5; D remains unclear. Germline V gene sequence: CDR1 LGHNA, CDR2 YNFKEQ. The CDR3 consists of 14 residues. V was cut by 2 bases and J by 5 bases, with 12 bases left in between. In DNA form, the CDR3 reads TGTGCCAGCAGCCAACGAGAATTCCCGGAGACCCAGTACTTC. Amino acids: CASSQREFPETQYF.